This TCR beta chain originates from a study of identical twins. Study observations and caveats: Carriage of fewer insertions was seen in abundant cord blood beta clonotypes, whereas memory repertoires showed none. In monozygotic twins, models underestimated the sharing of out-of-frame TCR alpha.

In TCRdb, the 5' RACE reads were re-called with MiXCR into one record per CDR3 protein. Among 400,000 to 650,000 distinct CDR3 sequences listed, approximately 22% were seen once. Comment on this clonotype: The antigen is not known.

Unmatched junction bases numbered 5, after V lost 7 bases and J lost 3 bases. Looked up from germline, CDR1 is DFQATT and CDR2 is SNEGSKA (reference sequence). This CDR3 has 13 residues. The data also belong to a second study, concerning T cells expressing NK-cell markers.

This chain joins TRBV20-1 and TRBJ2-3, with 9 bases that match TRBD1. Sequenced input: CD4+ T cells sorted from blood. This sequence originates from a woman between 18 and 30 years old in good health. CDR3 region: CSVPGQGTDTQYF. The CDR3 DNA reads TGCAGTGTTCCGGGACAGGGTACAGATACGCAGTATTTT.